These T cell receptor beta chains were read from a single sample in a study of blood T cells in healthy people across ages. TCRdb re-called the 5' RACE reads through MiXCR, storing one row per CDR3 protein. The repertoire consists of 710,000 or so distinct CDR3 sequences, with about 34% occurring once and the leading ten covering 15%. Specimen: blood. The origin of the receptors is a woman older than 75 in good health. Both conserved end residues are part of each CDR3. The D gene is left open where the match is weak. Rows give clone size only sometimes, using once, few, many, or a class for an expanded clone.

v_call	j_call	clone_size	d_call	cdr3_nt	cdr3_aa
TRBV5-1	TRBJ2-7	NA	NA	TGCGCCAGCCACTCGGGACTTGAAGGGGACGAGCAGTACTTC	CASHSGLEGDEQYF
TRBV29-1	TRBJ2-7	NA	NA	TGCAGTGCACGAGCGGGCCAGGTGTCCGAGCAGTACTTC	CSARAGQVSEQYF
TRBV6-1	TRBJ2-3	many	NA	TGTGCCAGCAGTGACCGGGACACTAGGGCCGATACGCAGTATTTT	CASSDRDTRADTQYF
TRBV19	TRBJ2-3	many	TRBD2	TGTGCCAGTAGTTCAACCCACAGCGGGGGAGGTTTCTCAGATACGCAGTATTTT	CASSSTHSGGGFSDTQYF
TRBV5-1	TRBJ1-1	NA	NA	TGCGCCAGCAGCTTTACTTGGGGGGGTTCCGGGGTAGGCACTGAAGCTTTCTTT	CASSFTWGGSGVGTEAFF
TRBV20-1	TRBJ1-1	few	TRBD1	TGCAGTGCTGGGGCTCCCGGGACAGGGGTTCGGTACACTGAAGCTTTCTTT	CSAGAPGTGVRYTEAFF
TRBV12-3/TRBV12-4	TRBJ1-2	many	NA	TGTGCCAGCAGTTTAGTAAAAGGCTATGGCTACACCTTC	CASSLVKGYGYTF
TRBV9	TRBJ1-2	many	TRBD1	TGTGCCAGCAGTCCTCACACAGGGGCTATGAGCTACACCTTC	CASSPHTGAMSYTF
TRBV5-1	TRBJ2-7	NA	NA	TGCGCCAGCAGCTTGGTGGCTTTTATTGGGGCGAGGGTCCCCTACGAGCAGTACTTC	CASSLVAFIGARVPYEQYF
TRBV29-1	TRBJ1-2	many	NA	TGCAGCGTGACTTTGGGGACGGTTAACTATGGCTACACCTTC	CSVTLGTVNYGYTF